Listed here are 22 T cell receptor beta chains from one sample, sequenced in a study of early T cells in non-severe SARS-CoV-2 infection. TCRdb reanalysed the 5' RACE reads using MiXCR and keeps one entry per CDR3 protein. The sample includes 70,000 or so distinct CDR3 sequences, 10% seen only once; the top ten take 7.6%. The source was whole blood, collected at baseline. The source of these receptors is an adult who was a healthcare worker with PCR-confirmed SARS-CoV-2 infection or an uninfected control (not recorded which).

The genes are TRBV10-2 and TRBJ1-5; D is unclear. The CDR3 has 12 amino acids. Trimming cost V 6 bases and J 8 bases, with 11 bases left between them. The germline gives CDR1 WSHSY, CDR2 SAAADI. CDR3 DNA: TGCGCCAGCAGCCAATGGAGGGAGCCCCAGCATTTT. Residues: CASSQWREPQHF.

The chain employs TRBV20-1 and TRBJ1-4; D is unresolved. The length of the CDR3 is 12 residues. Trimming stripped 1 base from V and 3 bases from J, with 3 bases between. Per the germline V gene, CDR1 is DFQATT and CDR2 is SNEGSKA (reference sequence). CDR3 coding DNA: TGCAGTGCTAGAGGAGCTAATGAAAAACTGTTTTTT. It is translated as CSARGANEKLFF.

This clonotype was recorded many times. This rearrangement joins TRBV11-2 to TRBJ2-7; 13 positions match TRBD2. Losses at the gene ends were 5 bases for V and 2 bases for J; bases not matched to a gene: 6. The germline V gene has CDR1 SGHAT and CDR2 FQNNGV. The CDR3 loop spans 16 amino acids. DNA for the CDR3: TGTGCCAGCAGCAAACCCGGGACTAGCGGGGCCTACGAGCAGTACTTC. Translating gives CASSKPGTSGAYEQYF.

This chain connects TRBV4-3 to TRBJ1-1; D is possibly TRBD1 (5 bases). CDR1 LGHNA and CDR2 YSLEER come from the germline V gene. CDR3 size: 16 residues. The V and J ends lost 0 bases and 1 base respectively, with 12 bases between them. DNA for the CDR3: TGCGCCAGCAGCCAAGATAACGGGCAGGGGAACACTGAAGCTTTCTTT. Translation: CASSQDNGQGNTEAFF.

This clonotype was detected ten times or more. The chain uses TRBV11-2 and TRBJ2-3; D ambiguous. The germline gives CDR1 SGHAT, CDR2 FQNNGV. V was shortened by 5 bases and J by 2 bases, with 14 bases between the two germline ends. The CDR3 runs to 15 residues. The CDR3 DNA sequence: TGTGCCAGCAGCCCCAGCCGGTTCCTCACAGATACGCAGTATTTT. Its protein product is CASSPSRFLTDTQYF.

This clonotype was detected only a few times. V is TRBV6-6 and J is TRBJ1-2, with TRBD1 as a possible D gene (5 bases). The germline V gene encodes CDR1 MNHNY and CDR2 SVGAGI (reference sequence). The CDR3 covers 15 residues. The V end was cut by 5 bases, the J end by 0 bases, with 13 bases between. CDR3 sequence: CASSASGASNYGYTF. The CDR3 DNA is TGTGCCAGCAGTGCCTCCGGGGCTTCTAACTATGGCTACACCTTC.

The genes are TRBV2 and TRBJ1-2; maybe TRBD1 (6 bases). Between the trimmed V and J ends, which lost 1 base and 8 bases, there was a span of 14 bases. This CDR3 has 14 amino acids. Germline V gene sequence: CDR1 SNHLY, CDR2 FYNNEI. The CDR3 DNA is TGTGCCAGCAGTGAAGACCCAGGGGAAGGCGGCTACACCTTC. Amino acid sequence: CASSEDPGEGGYTF.

The CDR3 DNA reads as TGTGCCAGCAGTCTCGGGGTTAGTGTCACCGGGGAGCTGTTTTTT. Its protein product is CASSLGVSVTGELFF. J is TRBJ2-2 and V is TRBV6-5, with D possibly TRBD2 on 5 matching bases. The V gene lost 5 bases and the J gene lost 4 bases, with 14 bases spanning the gap. CDR1 and CDR2 (germline): MNHEY, SVGAGI. This CDR3 comprises 15 residues.

This clonotype was found many times. This sequence joins TRBV10-3 and TRBJ2-3; the D gene is possibly TRBD2 (5 bases). The CDR3 has 16 residues. The V end lost 4 bases, the J end lost 3 bases, and 17 bases lay between the germline ends. Germline assignment: CDR1 ENHRY and CDR2 SYGVKD. In nucleotides, the CDR3 is TGTGCCATCAGTGTCACGACCCACTCGGGGACAGATACGCAGTATTTT. Residues: CAISVTTHSGTDTQYF.

This rearrangement joins TRBV12-5 to TRBJ1-4; D not resolved. The CDR3 covers 14 residues. Trimming took 2 bases from V and 7 from J, leaving 11 bases between them. Germline lookup yields CDR1 LGHNT and CDR2 FRNRAP. In DNA, the CDR3 is TGTGCTAGTGGTTTGCAAGGGTTGGGTGAAAAACTGTTTTTT. Protein sequence: CASGLQGLGEKLFF. The full variable domain, in which reference TRBV12-5 and TRBJ1-4 provide the parts outside the CDR3, is DARVTQTPRHKVTEMGQEVTMRCQPILGHNTVFWYRQTMMQGLELLAYFRNRAPLDDSGMPKDRFSAEMPDATLATLKIQPSEPRDSAVYFCASGLQGLGEKLFFGSGTQLSVL.

The chain uses TRBV20-1 and TRBJ1-2, with 8 bases identical to TRBD1. The CDR3 totals 13 residues. CDR1 and CDR2 from the germline V gene are DFQATT and SNEGSKA (reference sequence). The junction had 3 bases not matched to a gene; V was cut back by 5 bases and J by 1 base. The CDR3: CSAQGAGNYGYTF. CDR3 DNA sequence: TGCAGTGCTCAGGGGGCCGGTAACTATGGCTACACCTTC.

The rearrangement uses TRBV30 and TRBJ2-1; D not certain. The CDR3 is 15 amino acids. Germline-derived CDR1 and CDR2 are GTSNPN and SVGIG (reference sequence). V was pared by 1 base and J by 1 base, with 11 bases between. CDR3 in amino acids: CAWSGPGTSYNEQFF. Written as DNA, the CDR3 is TGTGCCTGGAGTGGACCTGGCACGTCCTACAATGAGCAGTTCTTC.

The genes are TRBV7-2 and TRBJ1-4; TRBD1 matches at 9 bases. Germline V gives CDR1 SGHTA, CDR2 FQGNSA. The CDR3 is made up of 14 amino acids. After removal of 4 bases from V and 6 bases from J, the junction contained 3 bases not matched to a gene. The CDR3 loop is CASSSDRGDEKLFF. Written as DNA, the CDR3 is TGTGCCAGCAGCTCGGACAGGGGCGATGAAAAACTGTTTTTT. Using reference TRBV7-2 and TRBJ1-4 for the parts outside the CDR3, the full variable domain is GAGVSQSPSNKVTEKGKDVELRCDPISGHTALYWYRQSLGQGLEFLIYFQGNSAPDKSGLPSDRFSAERTGGSVSTLTIQRTQQEDSAVYLCASSSDRGDEKLFFGSGTQLSVL.

The V call is TRBV18, the J call TRBJ2-6; no firm D call. The germline gives CDR1 KGHSH, CDR2 LQKENI. Trimming removed 1 base at V and 4 bases at J, with 8 bases between. This CDR3 comprises 15 residues. Written as DNA, the CDR3 is TGTGCCAGCTCACCACAGAGGTCCGGGGCCAACGTCCTGACTTTC. Its translation: CASSPQRSGANVLTF.

This clonotype showed up just once. One junction end disagrees with the germline gene, perhaps due to a read error. This chain joins TRBV3-1 and TRBJ2-1; TRBD2 is a possible D gene (5 bases). CDR3 length: 14 amino acids. Germline lookup yields CDR1 LGHDT and CDR2 YNNKEL (reference sequence). The CDR3 DNA follows: TGTGCCAGCAGCTGGGGAGACGGGCGTAATGAGCAGTCCTTC. This sequence encodes CASSWGDGRNEQSF.

In its sample, this clonotype was seen many times. The chain is built from TRBV6-1 and TRBJ2-1; 8 nucleotides agree with TRBD2. CDR3 length: 15 amino acids. V lost 3 bases, J lost 4 bases, and 5 bases stayed unmatched. Germline CDR1 and CDR2: MNHNS and SASEGT. The CDR3 DNA sequence: TGTGCCAGCAGTGAGACCGGGGGGGGATACAATGAGCAGTTCTTC. Translated, it gives CASSETGGGYNEQFF.

This clonotype was seen repeatedly, ten times or more. V usage is TRBV3-1 and J usage is TRBJ1-5, with D unresolved. There are 15 residues in the CDR3. Germline V lookup: CDR1 LGHDT, CDR2 YNNKEL (reference sequence). Trimming removed 1 base from V and 6 bases from J, with 13 bases in between. DNA for the CDR3: TGTGCCAGCAGCCAAGGAGGGTCTCAAAGTCAGCCCCAGCATTTT. It is translated as CASSQGGSQSQPQHF. Looking up the rest from reference TRBV3-1 and TRBJ1-5 gives the full variable domain: DTAVSQTPKYLVTQMGNDKSIKCEQNLGHDTMYWYKQDSKKFLKIMFSYNNKELIINETVPNRFSPKSPDKAHLNLHINSLELGDSAVYFCASSQGGSQSQPQHFGDGTRLSIL.

The chain employs TRBV20-1 and TRBJ2-4; 11 bases align to TRBD2. The length of the CDR3 is 13 residues. In germline, CDR1 is DFQATT, CDR2 SNEGSKA (reference sequence). The V and J ends lost 6 bases and 5 bases, in that order; junction bases with no gene match: 3. The CDR3: CSAYSGGENIQYF. CDR3 in DNA: TGCAGTGCCTATAGCGGGGGGGAAAACATTCAGTACTTC.

This rearrangement joins TRBV5-1 to TRBJ1-1; weak D call: TRBD1 (5 bases). Trimming removed 4 bases at V and 5 bases at J, with 15 bases between. The germline V gene has CDR1 SGHRS and CDR2 YFSETQ. CDR3 size: 14 residues. The CDR3, as DNA: TGCGCCAGCAGCCCCCGGGCTGGGGGAACTGAAGCTTTCTTT. As protein: CASSPRAGGTEAFF. The whole variable domain, remainder taken from reference TRBV5-1 and TRBJ1-1, is KAGVTQTPRYLIKTRGQQVTLSCSPISGHRSVSWYQQTPGQGLQFLFEYFSETQRNKGNFPGRFSGRQFSNSRSEMNVSTLELGDSALYLCASSPRAGGTEAFFGQGTRLTVV.

The chain has TRBV11-2 and TRBJ2-3, with 10 nucleotides matching TRBD2. The CDR3 is made up of 14 amino acids. The germline CDR1 and CDR2 sequences are SGHAT and FQNNGV. V gave up 5 bases and J gave up 5 bases; unmatched junction bases: 4. The CDR3 loop reads CASSGAGGKDTQYF. Written as DNA, the CDR3 is TGTGCCAGCAGCGGAGCGGGGGGGAAAGATACGCAGTATTTT.

This clonotype was observed many times. The rearrangement joins TRBV10-3 to TRBJ1-1; D might be TRBD1 (5 bases). Germline CDR1 reads ENHRY; CDR2 reads SYGVKD. Trimming stripped 10 bases from V and 2 bases from J, with 11 bases between. This CDR3 comprises 12 residues. For the CDR3, the DNA is TGTGCCACCGAAGACAGAAACACTGAAGCTTTCTTT. Its translation is CATEDRNTEAFF.

This clonotype appeared a few times. This sequence joins TRBV7-2 and TRBJ2-7; D assignment may be TRBD1 or TRBD2 (6 bases each). Germline CDR1 reads SGHTA; CDR2 reads FQGNSA. Trimming shortened V by 5 bases and J by 5 bases, and 13 bases separated the two germline ends. This CDR3 is 13 amino acids long. CDR3 sequence reads: CASSPPGAHEQYF. As DNA, the CDR3 is TGTGCCAGCAGCCCCCCGGGGGCCCACGAGCAGTACTTC.